Given below is one T cell receptor beta chain in context. The target antigen is unknown. This CDR3 has 15 residues. After removal of 1 base from V and 7 bases from J, the junction contained 3 bases not matched to a gene. Per germline, CDR1 LGHNA and CDR2 YSLEER. The data originate from a study of pediatric ulcerative colitis. Clones were sequenced by immunoSEQ multiplex PCR, and TCRdb holds only the in-frame ones, with some missing. This table holds tens of thousands of clones, more than 60% found once. Study outcomes and limitations: Clonal expansions reduced rectal repertoire diversity in acute severe colitis.

Sample: blood. The source is a boy between 10 and 17 years old with moderate ulcerative colitis. The chain combines TRBV4-3 with TRBJ2-1; 11 bases align to TRBD2. CDR3 loop: CASSQGLAGKNEQFF. CDR3 DNA sequence: TGCGCCAGCAGCCAAGGACTAGCGGGAAAGAATGAGCAGTTCTTC.